The clone carrying this TCR beta chain was found many times. What it binds is not known. The data were taken from a study of early T cells in non-severe SARS-CoV-2 infection. Turning to the study itself: With bulk RNA from unsorted whole blood as input, sequencing yielded unpaired chains. General study results and limits: A preference for anti-spike CD8 responses marked VDJdb matching, which missed private and CD4 specificities.

Attachment of unique molecular identifiers to individual cDNA molecules was performed. TCRdb re-derived calls from the 5' RACE reads in MiXCR, one entry per CDR3 protein. Found here are roughly 54,000 distinct CDR3 sequences, about 8% of them singletons; the top ten hold about 10%. The clonotype was recovered from an adult who was a healthcare worker with PCR-confirmed SARS-CoV-2 infection or an uninfected control (not recorded which). Source: whole blood, taken at baseline.

The CDR3 loop reads CASSELGASYNEQFF. The CDR3 DNA sequence: TGCGCCAGCAGCGAACTAGGGGCCTCCTACAATGAGCAGTTCTTC. This chain links TRBV4-1 with TRBJ2-1; D may match TRBD1 or TRBD2 (5 bases each). The germline V gene encodes CDR1 MGHRA and CDR2 YSYEKL. The CDR3 has 15 amino acids. V gave up 5 bases and J gave up 0 bases, with 11 bases separating them.